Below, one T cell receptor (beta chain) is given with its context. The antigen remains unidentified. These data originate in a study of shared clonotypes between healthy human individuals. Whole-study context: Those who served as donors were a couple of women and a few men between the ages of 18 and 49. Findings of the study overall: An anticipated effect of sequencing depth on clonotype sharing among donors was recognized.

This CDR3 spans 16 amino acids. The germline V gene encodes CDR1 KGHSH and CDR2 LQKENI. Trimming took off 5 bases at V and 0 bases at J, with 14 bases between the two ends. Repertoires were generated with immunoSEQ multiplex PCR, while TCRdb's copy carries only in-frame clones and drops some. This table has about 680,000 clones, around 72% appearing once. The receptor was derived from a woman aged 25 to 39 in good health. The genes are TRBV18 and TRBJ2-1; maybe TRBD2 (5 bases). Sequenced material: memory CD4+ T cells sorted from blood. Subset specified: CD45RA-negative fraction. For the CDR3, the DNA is TGTGCCAGCTCAGTTTCAGAGGGAAGCTCCTACAATGAGCAGTTCTTC. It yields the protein CASSVSEGSSYNEQFF.